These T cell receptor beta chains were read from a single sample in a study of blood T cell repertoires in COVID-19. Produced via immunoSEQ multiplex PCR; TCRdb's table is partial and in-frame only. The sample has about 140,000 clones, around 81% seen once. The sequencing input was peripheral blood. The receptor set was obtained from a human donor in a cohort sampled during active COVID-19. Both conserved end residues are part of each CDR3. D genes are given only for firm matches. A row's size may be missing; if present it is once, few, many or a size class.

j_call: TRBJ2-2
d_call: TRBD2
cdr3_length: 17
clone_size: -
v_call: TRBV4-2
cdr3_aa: CASSQGGGRADTGELFF
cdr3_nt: TGTGCCAGCAGCCAAGGGGGAGGGAGGGCCGACACCGGGGAGCTGTTTTTT

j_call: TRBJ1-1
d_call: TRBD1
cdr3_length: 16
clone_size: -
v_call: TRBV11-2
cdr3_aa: CASSQGTGKRNTEAFF
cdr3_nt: TGTGCCAGCAGCCAAGGGACAGGGAAGAGGAACACTGAAGCTTTCTTT

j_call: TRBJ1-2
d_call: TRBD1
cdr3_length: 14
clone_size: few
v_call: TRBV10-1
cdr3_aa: CASPYLDRASGYTF
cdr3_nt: TGCGCCAGTCCTTACTTGGACAGGGCGAGTGGCTACACCTTC

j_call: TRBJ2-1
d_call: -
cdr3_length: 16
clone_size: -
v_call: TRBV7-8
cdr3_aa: CASSLGSGNSYNEQFF
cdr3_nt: TGTGCCAGCAGCTTAGGTTCCGGGAACTCCTACAATGAGCAGTTCTTC

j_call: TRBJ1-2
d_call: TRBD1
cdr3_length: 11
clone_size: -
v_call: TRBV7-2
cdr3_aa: CASSPDRAYTF
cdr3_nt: TGTGCCAGCAGCCCGGACAGGGCCTACACCTTC

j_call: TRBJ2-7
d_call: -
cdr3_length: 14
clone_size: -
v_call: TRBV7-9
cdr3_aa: CASSQGGGTNEQYF
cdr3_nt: TGTGCCAGCAGCCAGGGTGGGGGGACCAACGAGCAGTACTTC

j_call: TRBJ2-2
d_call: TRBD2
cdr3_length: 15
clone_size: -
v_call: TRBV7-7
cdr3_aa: CASSLGAGVAGELFF
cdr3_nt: TGTGCTAGCAGCTTGGGAGCGGGAGTCGCCGGGGAGCTGTTTTTT

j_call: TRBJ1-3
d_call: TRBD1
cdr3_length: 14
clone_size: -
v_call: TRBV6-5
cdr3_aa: CASRRTGEGNTIYF
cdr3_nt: TGTGCCAGCAGACGGACAGGGGAGGGAAACACCATATATTTT

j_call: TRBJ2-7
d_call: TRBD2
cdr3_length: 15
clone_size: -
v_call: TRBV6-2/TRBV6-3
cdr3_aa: CASSYGGEGQYEQYF
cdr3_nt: TGTGCCAGCAGTTACGGGGGGGAAGGCCAATACGAGCAGTACTTC

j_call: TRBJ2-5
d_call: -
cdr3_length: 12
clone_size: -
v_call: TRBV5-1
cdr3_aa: CASSLRPPTQYF
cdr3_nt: TGCGCCAGCAGCTTGCGTCCCCCGACCCAGTACTTC

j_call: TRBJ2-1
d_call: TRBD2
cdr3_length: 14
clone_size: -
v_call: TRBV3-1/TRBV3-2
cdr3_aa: CASSQLAGGYEQFF
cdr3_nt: TGTGCCAGCAGCCAACTAGCGGGAGGCTATGAGCAGTTCTTC

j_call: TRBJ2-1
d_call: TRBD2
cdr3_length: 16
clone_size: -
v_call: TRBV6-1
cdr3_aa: CASSVGSGRGYNEQFF
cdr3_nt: TGTGCCAGCAGTGTTGGTAGCGGGAGGGGCTACAATGAGCAGTTCTTC

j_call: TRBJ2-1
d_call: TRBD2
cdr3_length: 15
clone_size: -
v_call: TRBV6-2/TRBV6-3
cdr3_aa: CASSTTSGKVNEQFF
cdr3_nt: TGTGCCAGCAGTACGACTAGCGGGAAGGTCAATGAGCAGTTCTTC

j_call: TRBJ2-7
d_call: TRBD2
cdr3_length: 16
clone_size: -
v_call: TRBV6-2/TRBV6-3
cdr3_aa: CASSLPLAGAPYEQYF
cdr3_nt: TGTGCCAGCAGTTTGCCGCTAGCGGGAGCCCCCTACGAGCAGTACTTC

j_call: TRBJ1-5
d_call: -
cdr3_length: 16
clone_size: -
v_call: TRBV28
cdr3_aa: CASSLEGGWGNQPQHF
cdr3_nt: TGTGCCAGCAGCCTAGAAGGTGGATGGGGCAATCAGCCCCAGCATTTT

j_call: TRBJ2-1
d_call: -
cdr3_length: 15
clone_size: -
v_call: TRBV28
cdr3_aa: CASSLQTFSYNEQFF
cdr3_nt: TGTGCCAGCAGTCTCCAGACATTCTCCTACAATGAGCAGTTCTTC

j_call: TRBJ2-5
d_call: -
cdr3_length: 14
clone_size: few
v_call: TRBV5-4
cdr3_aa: CASSLGLGRETQYF
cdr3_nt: TGTGCCAGCAGCTTGGGTCTAGGGAGAGAGACCCAGTACTTC

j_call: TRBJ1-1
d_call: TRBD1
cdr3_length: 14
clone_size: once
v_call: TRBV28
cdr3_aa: CASSFPGQGYQAFF
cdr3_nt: TGTGCCAGCAGTTTTCCGGGACAGGGGTATCAAGCTTTCTTT

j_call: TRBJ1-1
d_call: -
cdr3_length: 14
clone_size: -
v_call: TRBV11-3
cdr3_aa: CASSLSFGSEEAFF
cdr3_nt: TGTGCCAGCAGCTTATCCTTTGGCAGCGAAGAAGCTTTCTTT

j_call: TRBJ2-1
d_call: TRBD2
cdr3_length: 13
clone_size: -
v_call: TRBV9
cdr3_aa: CASIGPAGGEQFF
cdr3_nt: TGTGCCAGCATCGGGCCGGCGGGAGGAGAGCAGTTCTTC

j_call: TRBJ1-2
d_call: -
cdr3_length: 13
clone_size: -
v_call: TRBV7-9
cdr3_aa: CASSSDRRRSYTF
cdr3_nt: TGTGCCAGCAGCTCCGACAGGCGCCGGAGCTACACCTTC

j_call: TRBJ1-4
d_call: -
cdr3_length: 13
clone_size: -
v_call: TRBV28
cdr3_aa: CASSFSRDEKLFF
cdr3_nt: TGTGCCAGCAGTTTCTCCAGGGATGAAAAACTGTTTTTT

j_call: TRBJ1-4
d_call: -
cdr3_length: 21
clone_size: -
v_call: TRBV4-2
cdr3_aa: CASSQDWGGLLLGGINEKLFF
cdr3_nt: TGTGCCAGCAGCCAAGATTGGGGGGGCCTCTTGTTAGGTGGGATCAATGAAAAACTGTTTTTT

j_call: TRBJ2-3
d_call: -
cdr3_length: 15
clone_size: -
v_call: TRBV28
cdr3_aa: CASSLYQGLADTQYF
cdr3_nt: TGTGCCAGCAGTTTATATCAGGGGTTGGCAGATACGCAGTATTTT

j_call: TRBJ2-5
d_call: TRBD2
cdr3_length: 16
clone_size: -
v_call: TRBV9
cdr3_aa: CASSPGGLAGRETQYF
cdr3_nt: TGTGCCAGCAGCCCAGGGGGACTAGCGGGACGAGAGACCCAGTACTTC

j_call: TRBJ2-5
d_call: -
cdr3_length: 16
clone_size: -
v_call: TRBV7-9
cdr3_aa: CASTDRAEGYQETQYF
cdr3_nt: TGTGCCAGCACTGACAGGGCGGAGGGATACCAAGAGACCCAGTACTTC

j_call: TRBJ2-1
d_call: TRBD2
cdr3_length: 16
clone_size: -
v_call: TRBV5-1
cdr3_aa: CASSPPGLAGVNEQFF
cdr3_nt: TGCGCCAGCAGCCCCCCGGGACTAGCGGGAGTCAATGAGCAGTTCTTC

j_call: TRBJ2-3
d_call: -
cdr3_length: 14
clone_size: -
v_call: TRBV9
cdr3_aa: CASSVGAEQDTQYF
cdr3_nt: TGTGCCAGCAGCGTAGGAGCGGAACAAGATACGCAGTATTTT

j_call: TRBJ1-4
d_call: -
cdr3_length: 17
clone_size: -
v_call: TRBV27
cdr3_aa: CASSLSIAPGANEKLFF
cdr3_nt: TGTGCCAGCAGTTTGAGTATAGCCCCTGGAGCTAATGAAAAACTGTTTTTT

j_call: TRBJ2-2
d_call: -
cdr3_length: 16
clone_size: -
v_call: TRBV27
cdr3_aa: CASSLGPQEGTGELFF
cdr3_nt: TGTGCCAGCAGTCTAGGACCCCAGGAGGGAACCGGGGAGCTGTTTTTT

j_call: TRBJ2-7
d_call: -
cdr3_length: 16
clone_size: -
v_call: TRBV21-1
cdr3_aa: CASSPLEGWGSYEQYF
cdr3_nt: TGTGCCAGCAGCCCCCTAGAGGGCTGGGGCTCCTACGAGCAGTACTTC

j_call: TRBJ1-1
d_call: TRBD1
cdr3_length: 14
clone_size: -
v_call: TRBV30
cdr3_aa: CAWETGGGGTEAFF
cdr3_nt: TGTGCCTGGGAGACAGGGGGCGGGGGGACTGAAGCTTTCTTT

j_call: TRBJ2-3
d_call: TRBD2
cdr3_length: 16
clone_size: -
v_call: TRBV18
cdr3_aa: CASSPGTSGSTDTQYF
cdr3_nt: TGTGCCAGCTCACCCGGGACTAGCGGGTCCACAGATACGCAGTATTTT

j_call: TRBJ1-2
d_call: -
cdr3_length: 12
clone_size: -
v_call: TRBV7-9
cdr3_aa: CASSPLGGGYTF
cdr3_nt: TGTGCCAGCAGCCCCCTAGGCGGTGGCTACACCTTC

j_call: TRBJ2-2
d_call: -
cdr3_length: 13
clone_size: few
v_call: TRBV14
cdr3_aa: CASSPLGAGELFF
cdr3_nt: TGTGCCAGCAGCCCTCTAGGGGCCGGGGAGCTGTTTTTT

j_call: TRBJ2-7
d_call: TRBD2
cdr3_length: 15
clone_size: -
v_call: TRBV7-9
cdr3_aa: CASGWAGLSSYEQYF
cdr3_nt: TGTGCCAGCGGATGGGCGGGACTATCGTCCTACGAGCAGTACTTC

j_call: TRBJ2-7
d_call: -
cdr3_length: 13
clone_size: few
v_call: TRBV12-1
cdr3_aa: CASTGVRHPEQYF
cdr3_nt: TGTGCCAGCACGGGGGTAAGACACCCCGAGCAGTACTTC

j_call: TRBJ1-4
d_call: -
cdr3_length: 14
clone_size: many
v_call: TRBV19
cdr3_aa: CASSRGGQLEKLFF
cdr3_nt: TGTGCCAGTAGCAGGGGCGGACAGCTTGAAAAACTGTTTTTT

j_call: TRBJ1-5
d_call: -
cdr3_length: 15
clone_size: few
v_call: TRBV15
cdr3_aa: CATSMTAGMGQPQHF
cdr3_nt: TGTGCCACCAGCATGACCGCGGGGATGGGACAGCCCCAGCATTTT

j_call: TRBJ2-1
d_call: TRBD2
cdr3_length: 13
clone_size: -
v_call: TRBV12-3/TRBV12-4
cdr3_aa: CASSRLAYNEQFF
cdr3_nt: TGTGCCAGCTCGAGACTAGCGTACAATGAGCAGTTCTTC

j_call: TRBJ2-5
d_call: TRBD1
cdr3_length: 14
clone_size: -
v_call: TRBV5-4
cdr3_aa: CASNSQGIGETQYF
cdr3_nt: TGTGCCAGCAACTCACAGGGGATTGGTGAGACCCAGTACTTC

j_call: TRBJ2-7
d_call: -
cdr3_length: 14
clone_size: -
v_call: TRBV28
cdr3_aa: CASSWPGFSYEQYF
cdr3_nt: TGTGCCAGCAGCTGGCCGGGGTTCTCCTACGAGCAGTACTTC

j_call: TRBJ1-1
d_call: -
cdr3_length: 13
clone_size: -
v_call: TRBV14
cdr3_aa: CASSPRIDGEAFF
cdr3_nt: TGTGCCAGCAGCCCGAGGATAGATGGTGAAGCTTTCTTT

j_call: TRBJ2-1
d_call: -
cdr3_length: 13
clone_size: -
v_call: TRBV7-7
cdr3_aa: CASSQTRVHEQFF
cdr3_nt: TGTGCTAGCAGCCAGACGAGGGTACATGAGCAGTTCTTC

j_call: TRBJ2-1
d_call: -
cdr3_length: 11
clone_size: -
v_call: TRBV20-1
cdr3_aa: CSANRAEEQFF
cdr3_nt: TGCAGTGCAAACCGAGCGGAGGAGCAGTTCTTC

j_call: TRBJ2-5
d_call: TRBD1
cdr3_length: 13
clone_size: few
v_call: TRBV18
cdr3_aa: CASCRDRGETQYF
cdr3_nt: TGTGCCAGCTGTAGGGACAGGGGTGAGACCCAGTACTTC

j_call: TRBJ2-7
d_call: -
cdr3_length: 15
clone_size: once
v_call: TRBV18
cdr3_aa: CASSPPAGANYEQYF
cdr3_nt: TGTGCCAGCTCACCACCTGCAGGGGCGAACTACGAGCAGTACTTC

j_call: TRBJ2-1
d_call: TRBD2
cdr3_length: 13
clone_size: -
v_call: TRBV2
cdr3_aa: CASQQREYNEQFF
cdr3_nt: TGTGCCAGCCAGCAGCGGGAGTACAATGAGCAGTTCTTC

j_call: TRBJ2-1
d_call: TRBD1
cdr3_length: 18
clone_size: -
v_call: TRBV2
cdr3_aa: CASLDRGLLHHPYNEQFF
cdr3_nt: TGTGCCAGCCTCGACAGGGGGTTACTCCACCATCCCTACAATGAGCAGTTCTTC

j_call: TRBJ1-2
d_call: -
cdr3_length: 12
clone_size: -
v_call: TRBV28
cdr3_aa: CASSLVSYGYTF
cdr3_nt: TGTGCCAGCAGTCTTGTGAGCTATGGCTACACCTTC

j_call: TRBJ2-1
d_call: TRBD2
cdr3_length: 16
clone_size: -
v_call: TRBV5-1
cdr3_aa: CASSLVVSGRANEQFF
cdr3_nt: TGCGCCAGCAGCCTGGTGGTGAGCGGGAGAGCCAATGAGCAGTTCTTC

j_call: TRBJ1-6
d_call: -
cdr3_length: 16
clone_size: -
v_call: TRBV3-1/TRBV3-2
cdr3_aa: CASSQDSAGVGSPLHF
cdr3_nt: TGTGCCAGCAGCCAAGATTCAGCAGGGGTAGGCTCACCCCTCCACTTT

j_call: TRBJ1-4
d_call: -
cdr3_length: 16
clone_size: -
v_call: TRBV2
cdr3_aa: CASSEARLRRNEKLFF
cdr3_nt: TGTGCCAGCAGTGAAGCGCGGCTTAGGCGAAATGAAAAACTGTTTTTT

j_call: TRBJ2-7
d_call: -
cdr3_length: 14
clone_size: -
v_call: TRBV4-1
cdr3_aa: CASSQDEGLQPLLF
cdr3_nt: TGCGCCAGCAGCCAAGATGAGGGCTTACAGCCTCTTCTCTTC